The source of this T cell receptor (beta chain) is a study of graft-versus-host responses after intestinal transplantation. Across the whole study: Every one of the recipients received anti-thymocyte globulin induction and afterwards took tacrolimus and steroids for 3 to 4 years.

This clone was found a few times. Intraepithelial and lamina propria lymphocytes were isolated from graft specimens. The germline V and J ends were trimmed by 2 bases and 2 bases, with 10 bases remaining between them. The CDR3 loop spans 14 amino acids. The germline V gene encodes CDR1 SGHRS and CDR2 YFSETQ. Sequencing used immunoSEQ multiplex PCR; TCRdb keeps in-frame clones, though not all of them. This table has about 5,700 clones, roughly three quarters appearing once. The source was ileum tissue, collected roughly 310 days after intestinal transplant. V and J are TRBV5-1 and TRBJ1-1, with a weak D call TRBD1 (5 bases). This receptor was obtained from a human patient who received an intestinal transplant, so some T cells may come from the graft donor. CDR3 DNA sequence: TGCGCCAGCAGCTTAGCAGGGAGTAACACTGAAGCTTTCTTT. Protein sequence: CASSLAGSNTEAFF.